These 21 T cell receptor beta chains were sequenced from one sample in a study of blood T cells in healthy people across ages. A second PCR, run for roughly 7 to 11 cycles, used a sample-barcoded 5' primer plus a J-beta primer mix. TCRdb re-derived calls from the 5' RACE reads in MiXCR, one entry per CDR3 protein. The sample includes 1 million or so distinct CDR3 sequences, 25% of them seen just once. This sample was shared with a second study, whose subject was T cells of mothers and their children.

Material for sequencing was blood. These receptors came from a girl aged 2-10 years in good health.

The chain uses TRBV7-9 and TRBJ1-1; a possible D gene is TRBD1 (5 bases). From germline, CDR1 is SEHNR and CDR2 FQNEAQ (reference sequence). Trimming pared 4 bases from V and 1 base from J, leaving 10 bases between. This CDR3 has 14 residues. As DNA, the CDR3 is TGTGCCAGCAGCTCCGCTACAGGGAACACTGAAGCTTTCTTT. This codes for CASSSATGNTEAFF.

The rearrangement links TRBV5-1 to TRBJ2-1; 7 bases are a match to TRBD1. The end of the DNA aligns better with TRBJ2-7, so the J call may be wrong. CDR1 and CDR2 from the germline V gene are SGHRS and YFSETQ. The CDR3 runs to 15 residues. This CDR3 is CASSLMGTDHGEQYF. Here the CDR3 DNA reads TGCGCCAGCAGCTTGATGGGGACAGATCACGGGGAGCAGTACTTC.

This clonotype showed up just a few times. Mismatch with germline at one junction end may stem from a read error. The chain employs TRBV2 and TRBJ2-3; 7 nucleotides match TRBD1. The germline CDR1 and CDR2 sequences are SNHLY and FYNNEI. The CDR3 is 15 amino acids. The CDR3 is CACSGQDRRTDTQYF. In DNA, the CDR3 is TGTGCCTGCAGTGGACAGGACAGGCGCACAGATACGCAGTATTTT.

This clonotype was seen a handful of times. The chain carries TRBV29-1 and TRBJ1-2; maybe TRBD1 (5 bases). Germline CDR1 SQVTM, CDR2 ANQGSEA. This CDR3 comprises 11 residues. V was cut by 4 bases and J by 8 bases, with 11 bases left in between. CDR3 sequence: CSVVLGEGYTF. DNA for the CDR3: TGCAGCGTTGTGTTAGGGGAAGGCTACACCTTC.

The chain combines TRBV29-1 with TRBJ2-1, with 9 bases aligning to TRBD2. Germline V gene sequence: CDR1 SQVTM, CDR2 ANQGSEA. With V trimmed by 3 bases and J by 0 bases, 15 bases remained unmatched. This CDR3 has 19 amino acids. The CDR3 spells CSVDLWAGGPSSSYNEQFF. The CDR3 bases are TGCAGCGTTGATCTATGGGCGGGGGGGCCTTCGAGCTCCTACAATGAGCAGTTCTTC.

Only a few counts were recorded for this clonotype. The chain uses TRBV7-2 and TRBJ1-1; D is ambiguous. Germline V CDR1 and CDR2: SGHTA, FQGNSA. The CDR3 is made up of 14 amino acids. Between the trimmed V and J ends, which lost 1 base and 7 bases, there was a span of 13 bases. The CDR3 region has the DNA TGTGCCAGCAGCTTAGGAAGGCGGGCACTTGAAGCTTTCTTT. Translating it yields CASSLGRRALEAFF.

This clonotype was counted at least ten times. This chain links TRBV12-3 or TRBV12-4 with TRBJ2-6; a weak D match, TRBD1 (6 bases). CDR3 length: 15 amino acids. The V end was cut by 2 bases, the J end by 1 base, with 6 bases between. Here the CDR3 DNA reads TGTGCCAGCAGTTTAACAGGGTCTGGGGCCAACGTCCTGACTTTC. Amino acid sequence: CASSLTGSGANVLTF.

On this clonotype itself: A junction end diverges from the germline sequence, so it may reflect a read error. The V and J genes are TRBV5-1 and TRBJ2-5; the D gene is possibly TRBD2 (6 bases). The length of the CDR3 is 16 residues. CDR1 SGHRS and CDR2 YFSETQ come from the germline V gene. For the CDR3, the DNA is TGCGCCAGCAGCTTGGCACCGGGAGTGACCCAAAAGACCCAGTACTTC. It specifies CASSLAPGVTQKTQYF.

The table lists this clonotype with a few counts. The rearrangement links TRBV14 to TRBJ2-2, with unresolved D. The CDR3 totals 15 residues. Deletions cut 1 base from V and 4 bases from J, with 10 bases between. In germline, CDR1 is SGHDN, CDR2 FVKESK. CDR3 DNA sequence: TGTGCCAGCAGCCAAGGATCCAAGGGCACCGGGGAGCTGTTTTTT. It specifies CASSQGSKGTGELFF.

This clonotype was counted only a few times. The chain links TRBV20-1 to TRBJ1-1; D is uncertain. The CDR3 contains 13 residues. Germline CDR1 and CDR2: DFQATT and SNEGSKA (reference sequence). Between the trimmed V and J ends, which lost 5 bases and 0 bases, there was a span of 10 bases. In DNA, the CDR3 is TGCAGTGCTCTCCATAGTTTGAACACTGAAGCTTTCTTT. Its translation: CSALHSLNTEAFF.

Concerning this clonotype: Sequence at one end of the junction differs from germline and may be a read error. This sequence joins TRBV7-7 and TRBJ2-3; possibly TRBD2 for D (6 bases). The CDR3 totals 14 residues. Looked up from germline, CDR1 is SSHAT and CDR2 is FNYEAQ (reference sequence). CDR3 residues: CASSLTTSFDTQYF. DNA for the CDR3: TGTGCTAGCAGCTTAACGACTAGTTTCGATACGCAGTATTTT.

This clonotype was observed a few times. V is TRBV28 and J is TRBJ1-3; 11 nucleotides line up with TRBD1. Germline trimming cut 2 bases from V and 2 bases from J; bases unmatched to any gene: 2. The CDR3 has 16 amino acids. Germline values: CDR1 MDHEN, CDR2 SYDVKM. CDR3 bases: TGTGCCAGCAGTTTACCGGGACAGGGGGCTGGAAACACCATATATTTT. This gives the protein CASSLPGQGAGNTIYF.

V usage is TRBV7-2 and J usage is TRBJ2-1; 10 bases map to TRBD2. CDR1 and CDR2 (germline): SGHTA, FQGNSA. CDR3 length: 14 amino acids. Losses at the gene ends were 5 bases for V and 15 bases for J; bases not matched to a gene: 13. Here the CDR3 DNA reads TGTGCCAGCAGCCAAACAGCGGGGGGGTCACCCCCGTTCTTC. Translated, it gives CASSQTAGGSPPFF.

This clonotype has only a few counts. This chain uses TRBV29-1 with TRBJ1-3; no clear D. CDR3 length equals 11 residues. V lost 6 bases and J 8 bases, leaving 11 bases between the germline ends. From germline, CDR1 is SQVTM and CDR2 ANQGSEA. CDR3 sequence reads: CSVAGRDTIYF. In nucleotides, the CDR3 is TGCAGCGTAGCCGGCCGAGACACCATATATTTT. Filled out from reference TRBV29-1 and TRBJ1-3, the complete variable domain reads SAVISQKPSRDICQRGTSLTIQCQVDSQVTMMFWYRQQPGQSLTLIATANQGSEATYESGFVIDKFPISRPNLTFSTLTVSNMSPEDSSIYLCSVAGRDTIYFGEGSWLTVV.

The chain has TRBV5-5 and TRBJ2-7; tentative D call: TRBD1 (6 bases). Germline V CDR1 and CDR2: SGHKS, YYEKEE (reference sequence). The CDR3 covers 14 residues. V gave up 0 bases and J gave up 2 bases, with 9 bases separating them. The CDR3 DNA reads TGTGCCAGCAGCTTGGAGGGACATCCCTACGAGCAGTACTTC. Its translation is CASSLEGHPYEQYF.

The chain links TRBV20-1 to TRBJ2-5, with D uncertain. CDR1 and CDR2 (germline): DFQATT, SNEGSKA (reference sequence). V lost 7 bases and J lost 3, with 24 bases in between. The CDR3 has 16 amino acids. The chain's CDR3 is CSVPALNARNKETQYF. CDR3 DNA: TGCAGTGTACCGGCCCTAAACGCGAGGAATAAAGAGACCCAGTACTTC.

On this clonotype: A much more abundant neighbour one base away suggests this may be a read error. The V and J genes are TRBV29-1 and TRBJ1-1; D gene uncertain. The germline V gene has CDR1 SQVTM and CDR2 ANQGSEA. The CDR3 covers 13 residues. With 4 bases removed from V and 0 bases from J, the gap between germline ends came to 9 bases. CDR3 loop: CSVVGSMNTEAFF. The CDR3 nucleotides are TGCAGCGTTGTGGGCAGCATGAACACTGAAGCTTTCTTT.

In its sample, this clonotype was seen a few times. A junction boundary mismatches the germline segment, possibly from a read error. CDR3 sequence: CASSLDPASGGRFF. In DNA, the CDR3 is TGCGCCAGCAGCCTGGATCCGGCTAGCGGGGGGAGGTTCTTC. The rearrangement joins TRBV5-1 to TRBJ2-5; 11 bases align to TRBD2. The CDR3 has 14 residues. CDR1 and CDR2 from the germline V gene are SGHRS and YFSETQ.

This clonotype occurred a few times. The chain is built from TRBV5-5 and TRBJ1-1; D gene unclear. Germline CDR1 reads SGHKS; CDR2 reads YYEKEE (reference sequence). This CDR3 contains 14 residues. V was cut by 0 bases and J by 1 base, with 7 bases left in between. CDR3 sequence reads: CASSLGLTNTEAFF. DNA of the CDR3: TGTGCCAGCAGCTTGGGACTTACGAACACTGAAGCTTTCTTT.

The rearrangement uses TRBV27 and TRBJ2-7; D may match TRBD1 or TRBD2 (5 bases each). Germline V CDR1 and CDR2: MNHEY, SMNVEV (reference sequence). V was clipped by 7 bases and J by 5 bases, with 18 bases between them. The CDR3 runs to 14 residues. CDR3 region: CASTRGVGHNEQYF. The CDR3 region has the DNA TGTGCCAGCACCCGGGGAGTGGGGCACAACGAGCAGTACTTC.

This clonotype was detected only a few times. The J gene is TRBJ1-1, the V gene TRBV9; the D gene is possibly TRBD1 (6 bases). The CDR3 spans 13 residues. Germline CDR1 reads SGDLS; CDR2 reads YYNGEE. Trimming removed 3 bases from V and 5 bases from J, with 11 bases in between. The CDR3 sequence is CASSETGTTEAFF. The CDR3 bases are TGTGCCAGCAGCGAAACAGGGACAACTGAAGCTTTCTTT.